These T cell receptor beta chains were read from a single sample in a study of graft-versus-host responses after intestinal transplantation. Antigen specificity for these receptors is unknown. Clones were read by immunoSEQ multiplex PCR, and TCRdb kept only the in-frame ones, dropping some. This sample carries fewer than 120,000 clones, around 93% of them seen once, and the ten largest clones take about 0.51%. This specimen consisted of unstimulated CD8+ T cells sorted from spleen or lymph node cells, obtained before intestinal transplant. The receptors here all came from a human donor who received an intestinal transplant. CDR3s include the opening cysteine and the closing phenylalanine or tryptophan. D genes are given only for firm matches. Clone size is shown for a subset of rows, as once, few, many or a class of expanded clone.

abundance	v_gene	d_gene	j_gene	CDR3nt	CDR3aa
NA	TRBV5-4	TRBD2	TRBJ2-6	TGTGCCAGCACCCGGGGGGACTCTGGGGCCAACGTCCTGACTTTC	CASTRGDSGANVLTF
NA	TRBV7-9	NA	TRBJ1-1	TGTGCCAGCAGGCGGGACAATCCTGAAGCTTTCTTT	CASRRDNPEAFF
NA	TRBV19	NA	TRBJ1-4	TGTGCCAGTAGTATAGATCCAGGGGCTAATGAAAAACTGTTTTTT	CASSIDPGANEKLFF
NA	TRBV7-3	TRBD2	TRBJ2-2	TGTGCCAGCAGCCCTGGACTAGCCGGGGAGCTGTTTTTT	CASSPGLAGELFF
once	TRBV10-3	NA	TRBJ1-2	TGTGCCATCAGTGAGTTTGAAGCAGGGAATCGTGGCTACACCTTC	CAISEFEAGNRGYTF
NA	TRBV6-5	NA	TRBJ1-1	TGTGCCAGCAAAGAGGGGAACACTGAAGCTTTCTTT	CASKEGNTEAFF
NA	TRBV2	TRBD2	TRBJ2-1	TGTGCCAGCAGTGTATCTAGCGGGACTTTGCAGTTCTTC	CASSVSSGTLQFF
NA	TRBV27	TRBD2	TRBJ2-7	TGTGCCAGCAGCCCCCGGACTAGCGCAACCTACGAGCAGTACTTC	CASSPRTSATYEQYF
NA	TRBV19	NA	TRBJ1-1	TGTGCCAGTAGTATACGGCGGTCGAACACTGAAGCTTTCTTT	CASSIRRSNTEAFF
NA	TRBV19	NA	TRBJ1-3	TGTGCCAGCGGGGGTGGAAACACCATATATTTT	CASGGGNTIYF
once	TRBV4-1	TRBD2	TRBJ2-5	TGCGCCAGCAGCCCCGGGACTAGCGGACAAGAGACCCAGTACTTC	CASSPGTSGQETQYF
NA	TRBV11-2	NA	TRBJ1-4	TGTGCCAGCAGCTTAGTGGGCAGCTCTAATGAAAAACTGTTTTTT	CASSLVGSSNEKLFF
NA	TRBV10-2	TRBD1	TRBJ2-7	TGCGCCAGCAGTGGGGACAGCTCCTACGAGCAGTACTTC	CASSGDSSYEQYF
NA	TRBV4-2	NA	TRBJ1-4	TGTGCCAGCAGACGCAGGGGTGAAGAAAAACTGTTTTTT	CASRRRGEEKLFF
NA	TRBV6-5	NA	TRBJ2-7	TGTGCCAGCAGTCCTACAGGGGACTACCACGAGCAGTACTTC	CASSPTGDYHEQYF
NA	TRBV15	TRBD1	TRBJ1-1	TGTGCCACCGAGAAGAACAGGGGGCTCAGAACTGAAGCTTTCTTT	CATEKNRGLRTEAFF
NA	TRBV6-5	TRBD1	TRBJ2-5	TGTGCCAGCAGTTACTCGGGACAGGGGGAGACCCAGTACTTC	CASSYSGQGETQYF
NA	TRBV28	TRBD1	TRBJ2-7	TGTGCCAGCAGAGGACAGGGGTATTTGGACGAGCAGTACTTC	CASRGQGYLDEQYF
NA	TRBV9	NA	TRBJ1-2	TGTGCCAGCAGCGGGGACGGCGGCTACACCTTC	CASSGDGGYTF
NA	TRBV29-1	NA	TRBJ2-5	TGCAGCGTTGAATCCGTGGGAGAGACCCAGTACTTC	CSVESVGETQYF
NA	TRBV19	TRBD1	TRBJ2-1	TGTGCCAGTAGTTCAGGGACAGGGTCCTCCTACAATGAGCAGTTCTTC	CASSSGTGSSYNEQFF
NA	TRBV14	NA	TRBJ1-1	TGTGCCAGCAGCCCTCCATCGGGACGGCGATCCTTTGAAGCTTTCTTT	CASSPPSGRRSFEAFF
NA	TRBV6-1	TRBD1	TRBJ2-7	TGTGCCAGCAGTGAGGGGACAGGGATAGCCTGCGAGCAGTACTTC	CASSEGTGIACEQYF
NA	TRBV10-1	NA	TRBJ1-4	TGCGCCATCCACGCTACAGGCGAAAAACTGTTTTTT	CAIHATGEKLFF
NA	TRBV27	TRBD1	TRBJ1-2	TGTGCCAGCAGTTTGGAGGGGGACAGAGCTTCCTATGGCTACACCTTC	CASSLEGDRASYGYTF
NA	TRBV13	TRBD1	TRBJ2-7	TGTGCCAGCAGCTTAACAGGGGGGAACTCCTACGAGCAGTACTTC	CASSLTGGNSYEQYF
NA	TRBV20-1	NA	TRBJ2-1	TGCAGTGCTAGGGAGGGGAATGAGCAGTTCTTC	CSAREGNEQFF
NA	TRBV28	TRBD2	TRBJ2-7	TGTGCCAGCAGTCCGCCACTAGCGGGAGGGATCCACGAGCAGTACTTC	CASSPPLAGGIHEQYF
NA	TRBV25-1	TRBD2	TRBJ2-1	TGTGCCAGCAGTGAAGCGGGAGCGGGGAATGAGCAGTTCTTC	CASSEAGAGNEQFF
NA	TRBV19	NA	TRBJ2-2	TGTGCCAGCAACGGGGCTACCGGGGAGCTGTTTTTT	CASNGATGELFF
once	TRBV7-9	NA	TRBJ2-1	TGTGCCAGCAGCCCGGCAGGCAGTCTGTCCGAGCAGTTCTTC	CASSPAGSLSEQFF
NA	TRBV19	TRBD2	TRBJ2-1	TGTGCCACCTCAGTGAGCGGGAGTTACAATGAGCAGTTCTTC	CATSVSGSYNEQFF
NA	TRBV9	TRBD1	TRBJ2-5	TGTGCCAGCAGCGTTCAGGGGGCTGTGGAGACCCAGTACTTC	CASSVQGAVETQYF
NA	TRBV6-6	NA	TRBJ2-7	TGTGCCAGCAACCTTAGCGCCCGAGCCTCCTACGAGCAGTACTTC	CASNLSARASYEQYF
NA	TRBV10-2	NA	TRBJ2-7	TGCGCCAGCAGTGAGTCTATAGGGACAAGCGAGCAGTACTTC	CASSESIGTSEQYF
once	TRBV9	TRBD2	TRBJ2-3	TGTGCCAGCAGTGAAACTGCTAGCGGGCTGGGAGATACGCAGTATTTT	CASSETASGLGDTQYF
NA	TRBV19	TRBD1	TRBJ1-2	TGTGCCAGTAGTATCCCTCCGGGACAGGCGGACGGCTACACCTTC	CASSIPPGQADGYTF
NA	TRBV7-8	TRBD1	TRBJ1-4	TGTGCCAGCAGCCCCCCGACAGGGCATGGGGAAAAACTGTTTTTT	CASSPPTGHGEKLFF
NA	TRBV7-9	TRBD1	TRBJ1-2	TGTGCCAGCAGCTCGGGACAGTTTAACTATGGCTACACCTTC	CASSSGQFNYGYTF
once	TRBV29-1	NA	TRBJ2-3	TGCAGCGTTGGTGGAGGGTCATACGATACGCAGTATTTT	CSVGGGSYDTQYF
NA	TRBV27	TRBD2	TRBJ2-3	TGTGCCAGCAGTTTACGGGAACTAGCGGAACCGACAGATACGCAGTATTTT	CASSLRELAEPTDTQYF
NA	TRBV7-2	TRBD2	TRBJ2-1	TGTGCCAGCAGCTTATATAGCGGGAGCCGCAATGAGCAGTTCTTC	CASSLYSGSRNEQFF
NA	TRBV27	NA	TRBJ2-3	TGTGCCAGCCGCAAAATAGCGGTCCGCACAGATACGCAGTATTTT	CASRKIAVRTDTQYF
NA	TRBV6-5	NA	TRBJ1-3	TGTGCCAGCAACCACCCGGGAGATGGCACCATATATTTT	CASNHPGDGTIYF
few	TRBV30	TRBD1	TRBJ2-1	TGTGCCTGGAGTACTACAGGGGGAAGTGAGCAGTTCTTC	CAWSTTGGSEQFF
once	TRBV28	TRBD1	TRBJ2-7	TGTGCCAGCAGTTTCCCCGACAGGGGCCTTTCCTACGAGCAGTACTTC	CASSFPDRGLSYEQYF
NA	TRBV5-1	NA	TRBJ2-7	TGCGCCAGCAGCCTAGGATGGGGGGGGGCTGACGAGCAGTACTTC	CASSLGWGGADEQYF
NA	TRBV15	TRBD1	TRBJ2-7	TGTGCCACCAGCAGAGTGGGGAAGTACAGGGGGCAGGGGTACGAGCAGTACTTC	CATSRVGKYRGQGYEQYF